These 31 T cell receptor beta chains came from one sample sequenced in a study of T cell responses to AZD1222 COVID-19 vaccine. TCRdb keeps only in-frame clones here, not all; method: immunoSEQ multiplex PCR. The sample consists of tens of thousands of clones, approximately 92% of them appearing once. This specimen was peripheral blood, taken 28 days after the second AZD1222 dose. The receptors stem from an adult who received the AZD1222 COVID-19 vaccine.

This chain joins TRBV5-4 and TRBJ1-1, with 7 nucleotides matching TRBD1. V trimming: 2 bases; J trimming: 4 bases; junction bases outside the gene matches: 5. CDR1 SGHNT and CDR2 YYREEE come from the germline V gene (reference sequence). The CDR3 runs 14 residues. CDR3 nucleotide sequence: TGTGCCAGCAGCTTTCAGGGGGTTGGCACTGAAGCTTTCTTT. Translating it yields CASSFQGVGTEAFF.

The V call is TRBV28, the J call TRBJ1-2; D perhaps matches TRBD1 (6 bases). The germline V gene encodes CDR1 MDHEN and CDR2 SYDVKM. This CDR3 comprises 15 residues. The germline V and J ends were trimmed by 5 bases and 3 bases, with 16 bases remaining between them. The CDR3 is CASSQGRGIHYGYTF. The CDR3 DNA follows: TGTGCCAGCAGTCAGGGTAGGGGGATTCACTATGGCTACACCTTC.

V and J are TRBV29-1 and TRBJ2-2; the D is unclear. CDR1 is SQVTM and CDR2 is ANQGSEA in the germline V gene. The V end lost 7 bases, the J end lost 3 bases, and 18 bases lay between the germline ends. The CDR3 contains 15 residues. The DNA for the CDR3 is TGCAGCGGAGACCCCCGTGGTTTTGACACCGGGGAGCTGTTTTTT. Residues: CSGDPRGFDTGELFF.

V usage is TRBV27 and J usage is TRBJ1-3; 12 nucleotides line up with TRBD1. The germline CDR1 and CDR2 sequences are MNHEY and SMNVEV (reference sequence). V was clipped by 2 bases and J by 4 bases; unmatched bases: 3. The CDR3 is 16 amino acids. This CDR3 is CASSLAGQGAGNTIYF. The CDR3 DNA follows: TGTGCCAGCAGTTTAGCGGGACAGGGGGCGGGAAACACCATATATTTT.

This chain joins TRBV10-2 and TRBJ2-1; TRBD1 might be the D (6 bases). V gave up 8 bases and J gave up 9 bases, with 20 bases separating them. CDR1 and CDR2 (germline): WSHSY, SAAADI. This CDR3 contains 14 residues. The CDR3 is CASGRGGGSFEQFF. Here the CDR3 DNA reads TGCGCCAGCGGACGAGGGGGTGGTTCATTTGAGCAGTTCTTC.

The chain couples TRBV12-3 or TRBV12-4 to TRBJ2-3; no definite D call. CDR3 length: 12 amino acids. Trimming left V 5 bases short and J 14 bases short, with 17 bases between. The CDR3 here is CASSPTLGSRYF. DNA of the CDR3: TGTGCCAGCAGTCCGACACTTGGATCGAGGTATTTT.

The CDR3 DNA reads as TGTGCCAGCAGCCAGGGGGCCTGGGGTGAAAAACTGTTTTTT. Amino acid sequence: CASSQGAWGEKLFF. The rearrangement joins TRBV6-5 to TRBJ1-4, with TRBD1 matching 8 bases. Unmatched junction bases numbered 7, after V lost 6 bases and J lost 7 bases. CDR1 is MNHEY and CDR2 is SVGAGI in the germline V gene. The CDR3 is 14 amino acids.

The gene calls are TRBV18 and TRBJ1-2, with 12 positions matching TRBD1. There are 13 residues in the CDR3. Trimming took 2 bases from V and 14 from J; bases not matched to a gene: 6. Germline values: CDR1 KGHSH, CDR2 LQKENI. CDR3 in DNA: TGTGCCAGCTCACCAGGGACAGGGGGCGTCCGGACCTTC. Its protein product is CASSPGTGGVRTF.

V usage is TRBV11-3 and J usage is TRBJ2-2; TRBD2 agrees at 9 bases. The germline V gene encodes CDR1 SGHNT and CDR2 YENEEA. With V trimmed by 5 bases and J by 6 bases, 7 bases remained unmatched. The CDR3 loop spans 15 amino acids. The CDR3, as DNA: TGTGCCAGCAGCCGACGAGTAGCGGGAGCCGGGGAGCTGTTTTTT. Its protein product is CASSRRVAGAGELFF.

This chain connects TRBV14 to TRBJ2-6; D is perhaps TRBD2 (5 bases). The CDR3 is 17 amino acids. Germline CDR1 and CDR2: SGHDN and FVKESK. Trimming pared 5 bases from V and 2 bases from J, leaving 16 bases between. The CDR3 region has the DNA TGTGCCAGCAGCACAAAGAGGGTTCTTGCTGGGGCCAACGTCCTGACTTTC. Translated: CASSTKRVLAGANVLTF.

Written as DNA, the CDR3 is TGTGCCAGCAGCCAGGGGGTCGAGTCGGGCTACACCTTC. It translates to CASSQGVESGYTF. The gene calls are TRBV3-1 (or the pseudogene TRBV3-2) and TRBJ1-2, with D possibly matching TRBD1 (5 bases). CDR3 length: 13 residues. Germline V gene lookup returns CDR1 LGHDT and CDR2 YNNKEL (reference sequence). V lost 3 bases and J lost 8, with 13 bases in between.

The rearrangement joins TRBV7-9 to TRBJ2-3; 7 nucleotides align to TRBD1. The CDR3 totals 19 residues. The germline V gene has CDR1 SEHNR and CDR2 FQNEAQ (reference sequence). The ends lost 4 bases at V and 3 bases at J; junction bases unmatched: 19. CDR3 sequence (DNA): TGTGCCAGCAGCTCAGCCTCGGGACAGAAAACCTTAGTGACAGATACGCAGTATTTT. Protein sequence: CASSSASGQKTLVTDTQYF.

The chain carries TRBV21-1 and TRBJ1-3; TRBD1 reflects the table's D call only, with no check against the DNA. TRBV21-1 corresponds to a pseudogene. The CDR3 covers 16 residues. As DNA, the CDR3 is TGTGCCAGCAGCCCCCGTCGGCAGGGGGCTGGAAACACCATATATTTT. It codes for CASSPRRQGAGNTIYF.

Here the CDR3 reads CASSQDLPFLRTLGPEAFF. The DNA of the CDR3 is TGCGCCAGCAGCCAAGACCTTCCCTTTTTAAGAACCCTCGGCCCTGAAGCTTTCTTT. This chain connects TRBV4-3 to TRBJ1-1; no clear D gene. There are 19 residues in the CDR3. V was clipped by 0 bases and J by 6 bases, with 26 bases between them. In germline, CDR1 is LGHNA, CDR2 YSLEER.

This chain joins TRBV6-4 and TRBJ2-1; 12 nucleotides match TRBD2. V was clipped by 6 bases and J by 10 bases; unmatched bases: 4. Germline V gives CDR1 MRHNA, CDR2 SNTAGT. This CDR3 has 13 amino acids. CDR3 DNA sequence: TGTGCCAGCAGCCTAGCGGGAGGGTGGGAGCAGTTCTTC. Encoded protein: CASSLAGGWEQFF.

This clone was recorded once. V is TRBV12-5 and J is TRBJ1-4; tentatively, D is TRBD1 (6 bases). The CDR3 is made up of 17 amino acids. V gave up 2 bases and J gave up 8 bases, with 21 bases separating them. Germline CDR1 is LGHNT and CDR2 is FRNRAP. The CDR3 DNA follows: TGTGCTAGTGGTTTGAACCAACCCCAGGGGAGGTCGGAAAAACTGTTTTTT. It yields the protein CASGLNQPQGRSEKLFF.

The chain joins TRBV4-1 to TRBJ1-5; unclear D gene. Trimming cost V 0 bases and J 11 bases, with 17 bases left between them. The CDR3 loop spans 15 amino acids. Germline assignment: CDR1 MGHRA and CDR2 YSYEKL. This chain's CDR3 is CASSQEVAGRSAQHF. The CDR3 nucleotides are TGCGCCAGCAGCCAAGAGGTAGCGGGGAGGTCGGCCCAGCATTTT.

In the case of this clone: The sample contains more than one DNA sequence encoding this CDR3. This chain connects TRBV20-1 to TRBJ1-1, with D unresolved. Per germline, CDR1 DFQATT and CDR2 SNEGSKA (reference sequence). The CDR3 totals 10 residues. Trimming removed 1 base from V and 5 bases from J, with 2 bases in between. The CDR3 sequence is CSARGTEAFF. In DNA form, the CDR3 reads TGCAGTGCTAGAGGAACTGAAGCTTTCTTT.

This clone turned up a few times. As DNA, the CDR3 is TGCGCCAGCAGCTCTCCAGGGCAATCGACCGGGGAGCTGTTTTTT. Encoded protein: CASSSPGQSTGELFF. The rearrangement joins TRBV5-1 to TRBJ2-2; perhaps TRBD1 as D (5 bases). The germline V gene has CDR1 SGHRS and CDR2 YFSETQ. CDR3 length: 15 amino acids. Trimming removed 3 bases at V and 5 bases at J, with 14 bases between.

The V gene is TRBV7-9, the J gene TRBJ2-7; a weak D match, TRBD1 (6 bases). The CDR3 spans 14 residues. V lost 3 bases, J lost 0 bases, and 9 bases lay in between. CDR1 and CDR2 from the germline V gene are SEHNR and FQNEAQ (reference sequence). The DNA for the CDR3 is TGTGCCAGCAGCTTGGGGGACATCTCCTACGAGCAGTACTTC. Its translation is CASSLGDISYEQYF.

The rearrangement joins TRBV5-4 to TRBJ1-1; 7 positions agree with TRBD1. The V gene's germline CDR1 is SGHNT and CDR2 YYREEE (reference sequence). The CDR3 extends over 14 amino acids. J gave up 0 bases and V 4 bases, and 3 bases lay outside the gene matches. The CDR3: CASSHGQVNTEAFF. The CDR3 DNA reads TGTGCCAGCAGCCACGGACAGGTGAACACTGAAGCTTTCTTT.

This chain links TRBV29-1 with TRBJ2-7; D might be TRBD1 (5 bases). The V and J ends lost 0 bases and 2 bases respectively, with 17 bases between them. The germline CDR1 and CDR2 sequences are SQVTM and ANQGSEA. CDR3 length equals 16 residues. The CDR3 DNA reads as TGCAGCGTTGAAGATCTATCCGGAGACAGCACCTACGAGCAGTACGTC. Translating it yields CSVEDLSGDSTYEQYV.

The V gene is TRBV5-1, the J gene TRBJ2-3; 10 bases line up with TRBD2. Germline CDR1 is SGHRS and CDR2 is YFSETQ. This CDR3 spans 15 amino acids. With 4 bases clipped from V and 6 bases from J, the junction kept 8 bases outside the gene matches. The CDR3 DNA is TGCGCCAGCAGCCTACGGACTAGCGGAGGGGATACGCAGTATTTT. Its protein product is CASSLRTSGGDTQYF. The full variable domain, its missing parts supplied by reference TRBV5-1 and TRBJ2-3, is KAGVTQTPRYLIKTRGQQVTLSCSPISGHRSVSWYQQTPGQGLQFLFEYFSETQRNKGNFPGRFSGRQFSNSRSEMNVSTLELGDSALYLCASSLRTSGGDTQYFGPGTRLTVL.

This sequence joins TRBV3-1 (or the pseudogene TRBV3-2) and TRBJ2-4; 10 nucleotides line up with TRBD2. Trimming cost V 4 bases and J 8 bases; bases outside gene matches: 5. Per the germline V gene, CDR1 is LGHDT and CDR2 is YNNKEL (reference sequence). The CDR3 covers 14 residues. CDR3 bases: TGTGCCAGCAGCCCGGGACTAGCGAGCCACATTCAGTACTTC. It codes for CASSPGLASHIQYF.

The chain has TRBV5-6 and TRBJ2-2, with TRBD1 identical over 8 bases. CDR1 is SGHDT, CDR2 YYEEEE, per germline. V lost 4 bases to trimming and J lost 3 bases; unmatched junction nucleotides: 8. This CDR3 contains 16 residues. CDR3 bases: TGTGCCAGCAGCCCCCTCCGGGACAGGCACACCGGGGAGCTGTTTTTT. It specifies CASSPLRDRHTGELFF.

V usage is TRBV7-5 and J usage is TRBJ2-7; the table's D call of TRBD2 was not tested on the DNA. TRBV7-5 is a pseudogene segment. There are 14 residues in the CDR3. This CDR3 is CARSPAASGYEQYV. For the CDR3, the DNA is TGTGCCAGAAGCCCTGCGGCTAGCGGCTACGAGCAGTACGTC.

This chain uses TRBV28 with TRBJ2-7; 7 nucleotides align to TRBD1. Germline loops: CDR1 MDHEN, CDR2 SYDVKM. V was pared by 2 bases and J by 3 bases, with 4 bases of the junction left unmatched. The CDR3 sequence is 14 residues long. The CDR3 DNA sequence: TGTGCCAGCAGTTTAGGGGACAGTTTCTACGAGCAGTACTTC. Protein: CASSLGDSFYEQYF.

The chain combines TRBV19 with TRBJ1-1; 8 bases are shared with TRBD1. Germline trimming cut 3 bases from V and 11 bases from J; bases unmatched to any gene: 17. From germline, CDR1 is LNHDA and CDR2 SQIVND (reference sequence). The length of the CDR3 is 16 residues. CDR3 DNA sequence: TGTGCCAGTAGTATCAGGCAGGGGGCACCCCAACTACCCGCTTTCTTT. It translates to CASSIRQGAPQLPAFF.

In DNA, the CDR3 is TGTGCCAGCAGCTTAGCTTGGTCAGCTAACTATGGCTACACCTTC. Amino acids: CASSLAWSANYGYTF. This chain connects TRBV7-9 to TRBJ1-2; unclear D gene. Trimming removed 0 bases from V and 0 bases from J, with 8 bases in between. The length of the CDR3 is 15 residues. Germline V CDR1 and CDR2: SEHNR, FQNEAQ (reference sequence).

The chain links TRBV10-2 to TRBJ2-5, with 7 nucleotides matching TRBD2. The J segment lost 7 bases and the V segment lost 2 bases, leaving 13 bases of the junction unmatched. Per the germline V gene, CDR1 is WSHSY and CDR2 is SAAADI. This CDR3 has 16 residues. CDR3 region: CASSERAASGYGTQYF. The CDR3 DNA is TGCGCCAGCAGTGAGAGGGCGGCTAGCGGCTACGGGACCCAGTACTTC.

This chain uses TRBV19 with TRBJ1-4, with TRBD1 matching over 7 bases. Germline lookup yields CDR1 LNHDA and CDR2 SQIVND (reference sequence). With 6 bases clipped from V and 5 bases from J, the junction kept 12 bases outside the gene matches. This CDR3 has 16 residues. The CDR3 protein is CASRTRRGQKNEKLFF. CDR3 sequence (DNA): TGTGCCAGTAGGACGAGGCGGGGACAGAAGAATGAAAAACTGTTTTTT.